Listed below are T cell receptor beta chains from one sample, sequenced in a study of OX40 agonist ivuxolimab in advanced cancers. Repertoires were generated with immunoSEQ multiplex PCR, while TCRdb's copy carries only in-frame clones and drops some. The table records about 84,000 clones, roughly 87% of them present only once. The starting material was CD4+ or CD8+ T cells sorted from blood, obtained in a trial of the OX40 agonist ivuxolimab. These receptors were obtained from an adult with an advanced solid tumor such as melanoma, head and neck, liver or kidney cancer. The CDR3 runs from the conserved cysteine through the conserved F or W. D genes are given only for firm matches. Size tells how often a clone was seen (once, few, many) or the class of an expanded clone, and some rows leave it out.

v_gene	j_gene	len	abundance	d_gene	CDR3aa	CDR3nt
TRBV18	TRBJ1-1	13	NA	NA	CASSPQDRLTAFF	TGTGCCAGCTCACCACAGGACCGTTTAACAGCTTTCTTT
TRBV7-3	TRBJ1-3	14	NA	NA	CASSLTGTGNTIYF	TGTGCCAGCAGCTTAACAGGGACTGGAAACACCATATATTTT
TRBV5-1	TRBJ2-7	15	NA	TRBD1	CASSLGQGAAYEQYF	TGCGCCAGCAGCTTGGGACAGGGGGCTGCCTACGAGCAGTACTTC
TRBV6-5	TRBJ2-1	14	NA	NA	CASSQRVSGNEQFF	TGTGCCAGCAGTCAGCGCGTGTCGGGGAATGAGCAGTTCTTC
TRBV7-9	TRBJ2-1	14	NA	TRBD1	CASSVRDRGNEQFF	TGTGCCAGCAGCGTCCGGGACAGGGGGAATGAGCAGTTCTTC
TRBV6-5	TRBJ2-7	11	NA	NA	CASSDYYEQYF	TGTGCCAGCAGTGATTACTACGAGCAGTACTTC
TRBV4-1	TRBJ1-4	15	NA	NA	CASSRNQGYNEKLFF	TGCGCCAGCAGCCGGAATCAGGGGTATAATGAAAAACTGTTTTTT
TRBV5-4	TRBJ2-3	16	NA	TRBD2	CASSLGLAGGTDTQYF	TGTGCCAGCAGCTTAGGACTAGCGGGGGGCACAGATACGCAGTATTTT
TRBV25-1	TRBJ1-2	15	NA	TRBD1	CASSDTGTGDYGYTF	TGTGCCAGCAGTGATACGGGGACAGGGGACTATGGCTACACCTTC
TRBV19	TRBJ1-6	14	NA	NA	CASSFPGTGTPLHF	TGTGCCAGTAGTTTTCCCGGGACGGGTACACCCCTCCACTTT
TRBV9	TRBJ2-1	16	NA	TRBD2	CASSVLAGSSYNEQFF	TGTGCCAGCAGCGTACTAGCGGGGAGCTCCTACAATGAGCAGTTCTTC
TRBV2	TRBJ2-1	16	NA	NA	CASSRLAGQPYNEQFF	TGTGCCAGCAGCCGTCTCGCCGGGCAGCCATACAATGAGCAGTTCTTC
TRBV28	TRBJ2-7	11	once	NA	CASSPNYEQYF	TGTGCCAGCAGCCCCAACTACGAGCAGTACTTC
TRBV5-1	TRBJ2-1	16	NA	TRBD2	CASSPALPGGGNEQFF	TGCGCCAGCAGCCCGGCTCTCCCGGGAGGGGGGAATGAGCAGTTCTTC
TRBV19	TRBJ2-2	15	NA	TRBD1	CASSVDRGNTGELFF	TGTGCCAGTAGTGTAGACAGGGGGAACACCGGGGAGCTGTTTTTT
TRBV25-1	TRBJ1-6	14	NA	TRBD1	CASSPGQGNSPLHF	TGTGCCAGCAGTCCGGGACAGGGGAATTCACCCCTCCACTTT
TRBV7-8	TRBJ2-7	13	NA	NA	CASSLAAEYEQYF	TGTGCCAGCAGCTTAGCTGCTGAGTACGAGCAGTACTTC
TRBV9	TRBJ2-3	13	once	NA	CASSEGSTDTQYF	TGTGCCAGCAGCGAGGGTAGCACAGATACGCAGTATTTT
TRBV7-8	TRBJ1-3	15	NA	NA	CASSLQATSGNTIYF	TGTGCCAGCAGCCTACAGGCCACCTCTGGAAACACCATATATTTT
TRBV30	TRBJ1-4	13	NA	NA	CAWSVSPNEKLFF	TGTGCCTGGAGTGTTAGTCCTAATGAAAAACTGTTTTTT
TRBV4-2	TRBJ2-2	16	NA	TRBD1	CASSQAGTGDSGELFF	TGTGCCAGCAGCCAAGCCGGGACAGGGGATTCCGGGGAGCTGTTTTTT
TRBV6-1	TRBJ1-2	14	NA	NA	CASSEAGGAYGYTF	TGTGCCAGCAGTGAAGCAGGGGGGGCCTATGGCTACACCTTC
TRBV7-8	TRBJ2-1	14	once	NA	CASIPNRRTYEQFF	TGTGCCAGCATTCCGAACCGCCGAACGTATGAGCAGTTCTTC
TRBV5-1	TRBJ1-4	14	once	NA	CASSSDGANEKLFF	TGCGCCAGCAGCTCGGACGGGGCTAATGAAAAACTGTTTTTT
TRBV18	TRBJ2-7	14	NA	NA	CASSPPSSSYEQYF	TGTGCCAGCTCACCACCGTCTAGTTCTTACGAGCAGTACTTC
TRBV19	TRBJ2-3	15	NA	TRBD2	CASRRASGTTDTQYF	TGTGCCAGTAGGAGGGCTAGCGGAACCACAGATACGCAGTATTTT
TRBV7-9	TRBJ2-7	16	NA	TRBD2	CASSLAWTSGPYEQYF	TGTGCCAGCAGCTTAGCGTGGACTAGCGGACCCTACGAGCAGTACTTC
TRBV7-7	TRBJ2-5	17	NA	NA	CASSARLQGVKGETQYF	TGTGCTAGCAGCGCCCGACTCCAGGGAGTGAAAGGAGAGACCCAGTACTTC
TRBV18	TRBJ2-7	15	once	TRBD1	CASSPTGTGVHEQYF	TGTGCCAGCTCACCAACCGGGACAGGGGTCCACGAGCAGTACTTC
TRBV2	TRBJ2-5	14	NA	NA	CASSLNTGFETQYF	TGTGCCAGCAGTTTGAATACAGGGTTTGAGACCCAGTACTTC
TRBV30	TRBJ2-6	15	NA	TRBD1	CAMGTVGSGANVLTF	TGTGCCATGGGGACAGTTGGCTCTGGGGCCAACGTCCTGACTTTC
TRBV28	TRBJ1-4	14	NA	TRBD1	CASSLGDRWARLFF	TGTGCCAGCAGTTTAGGGGACAGGTGGGCACGACTGTTTTTT
TRBV7-3	TRBJ2-6	16	once	NA	CASSLTGGSGANVLTF	TGTGCCAGCAGCTTAACAGGGGGCTCTGGGGCCAACGTCCTGACTTTC
TRBV19	TRBJ1-5	15	few	NA	CASSIDRGRNQPQHF	TGTGCCAGTAGTATAGACAGGGGTCGCAATCAGCCCCAGCATTTT
TRBV7-6	TRBJ2-7	11	NA	NA	CASSLGDEQYF	TGTGCCAGCAGCTTAGGCGACGAGCAGTACTTC
TRBV7-9	TRBJ2-2	16	NA	TRBD1	CASSDPGQGATGELFF	TGTGCCAGCAGTGATCCGGGACAGGGGGCCACCGGGGAGCTGTTTTTT
TRBV5-1	TRBJ1-2	12	few	NA	CASSLDVSGYTF	TGCGCCAGCAGCTTGGACGTCTCTGGCTACACCTTC
TRBV6-5	TRBJ1-3	13	once	NA	CASSYGAGNTIYF	TGTGCCAGCAGTTACGGAGCTGGAAACACCATATATTTT